This T cell receptor (beta chain) was captured by sequencing in a study of T-cell memory formation after mild COVID-19 (dated by TCRdb to the early 2020s). For the wider study: Most TCR sequence clusters were specific to one of the two donors. Longitudinal TCRalpha and TCRbeta repertoire sequencing tracked T-cell clones expanding and contracting after mild COVID-19 in two donors. Two young, previously healthy adult volunteers made up the cohort, one male and one female. General study outcomes and caveats: SARS-CoV-2 specificity was not confirmed for the second-wave clones peaking on day 37. Clones contracting from day 15 to 85 had balanced CD4/CD8 phenotypes, while a second wave expanding from day 15 to 37 was biased towards CD4+. Some responding clones were found in pre-infection memory, which suggests that pre-existing cross-reactive memory T cells took part in the SARS-CoV-2 response. Contracting CD4+ clones turned up mainly in the CM and EM memory subsets, whereas EMRA was where CD8+ clones were enriched. Only two mild cases were covered by the study, and larger cohorts that include severe cases with pre-infection samples were considered necessary.

From the cysteine up to the phenylalanine, the CDR3 has a length of 14 residues. CDR3 DNA only is kept here, 42 bases in frame from base 1. The trim is 5 bases for V and 9 bases for J, with a gap of 14 bases between the germline ends. Sequences SEHNR (CDR1) and FQNEAQ (CDR2) are obtained from the germline V gene (reference sequence). Ficoll-Paque density gradient centrifugation was the method used to isolate PBMCs. The sequencer was an Illumina NovaSeq 6000. Using 5'RACE with constant-segment primers, TCRalpha and TCRbeta cDNA libraries were constructed, with sample barcodes and unique molecular identifiers added in the process. Trizol reagent was used to extract RNA from every sample. The libraries were amplified in two PCR steps, and the second step added a second sample barcode and Illumina TruSeq adapters. The libraries were sequenced on an Illumina NovaSeq using 2 x 150 bp paired-end reads. The paper's data handling went like this. The reads were demultiplexed and collapsed into UMI-guided consensus sequences using migec v1.2.7. Using mixcr v2.1.11, the UMI consensuses were aligned to TRA and TRB V and J templates and assembled into clonotypes. A clonotype was counted as expanded or contracted only if both edgeR and NoisET called the change significant, with noise models trained on biological replicates. edgeR calls used a false discovery rate-adjusted p below 0.01 and a log2 fold-change threshold of 1. PCA with hierarchical clustering of max-normalized trajectories of the 1000 most abundant clonotypes was used as exploratory dynamics analysis. Each responding clone was given a CD4 or CD8 phenotype based on the CD4+ and CD8+ repertoires, which had been sequenced separately. TCRdb's own reprocessing of the public reads used fastp at Q25 and MiXCR and kept productive beta chains. Each CDR3 protein gets just one entry, which takes the most common genes and DNA from the rows behind it. For this entry, the V and J calls and clone size follow TCRdb and not the study's own pipeline. The sample table shows approximately 350,000 distinct CDR3 sequences, and roughly 13% are seen once. Jointly, the top ten make up around 21% of the sample.

There are many counts of this clonotype. The clone's antigen remains unknown. Base qualities are missing; no much larger clone stands one base away. Sequenced sample: PBMCs or a T cell subset sorted from them (not recorded which). This clonotype was obtained from a man between 18 and 29 years old who had mild COVID-19 (a few samples of this study predate the infection). The sample titles of this study are shuffled in the database, so cell type and time point are left out; the donor was told from shared clones. In this chain, TRBV7-9 is recombined with TRBJ1-6; possibly the D gene is TRBD1, per 6 matching bases. The CDR3 has the sequence CASSPGQGGSPLHF. DNA sequence: TGTGCCAGCAGCCCGGGACAAGGGGGTTCACCCCTCCACTTT.